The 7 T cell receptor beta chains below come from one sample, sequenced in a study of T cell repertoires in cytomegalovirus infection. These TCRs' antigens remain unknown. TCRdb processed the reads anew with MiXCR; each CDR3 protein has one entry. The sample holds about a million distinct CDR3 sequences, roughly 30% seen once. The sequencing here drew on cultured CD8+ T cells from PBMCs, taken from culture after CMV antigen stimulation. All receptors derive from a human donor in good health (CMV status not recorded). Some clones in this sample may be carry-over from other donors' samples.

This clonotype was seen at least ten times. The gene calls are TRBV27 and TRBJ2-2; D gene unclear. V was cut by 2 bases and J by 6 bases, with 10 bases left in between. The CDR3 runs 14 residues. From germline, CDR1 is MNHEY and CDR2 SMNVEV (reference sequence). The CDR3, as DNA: TGTGCCAGCAGTTTAGGGTCAGCCCCCGGGGAGCTGTTTTTT. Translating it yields CASSLGSAPGELFF.

CDR3 loop: CASSLYGAQYNEQFF. The DNA for the CDR3 is TGTGCCAGCAGTTTATACGGGGCCCAATACAATGAGCAGTTCTTC. The chain is built from TRBV27 and TRBJ2-1; D is perhaps TRBD1 or TRBD2 (5 bases each). The CDR3 sequence is 15 residues long. The V gene's germline CDR1 is MNHEY and CDR2 SMNVEV (reference sequence). Trimming pared 1 base from V and 4 bases from J, leaving 11 bases between.

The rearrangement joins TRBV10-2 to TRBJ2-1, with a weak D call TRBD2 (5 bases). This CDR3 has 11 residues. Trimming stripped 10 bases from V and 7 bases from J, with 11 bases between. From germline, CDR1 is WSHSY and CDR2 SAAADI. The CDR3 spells CATGLRNEQFF. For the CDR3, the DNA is TGCGCCACGGGATTGAGGAATGAGCAGTTCTTC.

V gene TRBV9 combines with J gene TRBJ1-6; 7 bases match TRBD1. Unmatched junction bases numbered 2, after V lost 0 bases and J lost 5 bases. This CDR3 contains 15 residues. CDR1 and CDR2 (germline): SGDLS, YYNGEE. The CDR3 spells CASSVGQGNNSPLHF. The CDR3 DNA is TGTGCCAGCAGCGTAGGACAGGGAAATAATTCACCCCTCCACTTT.

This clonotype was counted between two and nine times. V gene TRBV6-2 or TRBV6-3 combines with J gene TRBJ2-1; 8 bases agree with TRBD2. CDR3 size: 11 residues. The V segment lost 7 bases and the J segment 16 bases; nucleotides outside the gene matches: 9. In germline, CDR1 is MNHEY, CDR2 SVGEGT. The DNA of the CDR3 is TGTGCCAGCACCTTCGGGGGGGCACAATTCTTC. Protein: CASTFGGAQFF.

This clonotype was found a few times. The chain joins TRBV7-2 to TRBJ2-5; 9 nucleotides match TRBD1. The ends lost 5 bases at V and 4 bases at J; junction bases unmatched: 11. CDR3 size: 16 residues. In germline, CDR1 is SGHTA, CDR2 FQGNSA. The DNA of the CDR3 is TGTGCCAGCAGCCCGTCGAACAGGGGGCAGTTAGAGACCCAGTACTTC. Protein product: CASSPSNRGQLETQYF.

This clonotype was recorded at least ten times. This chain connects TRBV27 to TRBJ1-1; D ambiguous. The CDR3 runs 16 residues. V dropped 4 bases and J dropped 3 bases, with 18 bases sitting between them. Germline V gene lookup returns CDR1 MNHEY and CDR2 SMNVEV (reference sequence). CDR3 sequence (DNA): TGTGCCAGCAGTTATAACAGACTACGACCCGACACTGAAGCTTTCTTT. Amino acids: CASSYNRLRPDTEAFF.